This TCR beta chain emerged from a study of a mutant IDH1 vaccine in newly diagnosed glioma. Study in general: Across weeks 1, 3, 5, 7, 11, 15, 19 and 23, patients received a vaccination each time, eight in all. Patients began vaccination 4-6 weeks after radiotherapy alone, or with temozolomide cycles. The sex distribution of treated patients was roughly 62% male and roughly 40% female, with a mean age of roughly 40 years.

Sequencing was performed with immunoSEQ multiplex PCR; in TCRdb, only in-frame clones are kept and a portion is missing. The sample has about 41,000 clones, over 70% seen once. Sample time point: week 23, last vaccination. Vaccination used 300 ug of mutant IDH1 20-mer peptide per dose, with topical imiquimod. General study results and limits: Vaccine-induced immune responses were detected in over 90% of patients.

The CDR3 has 12 amino acids. CDR1 and CDR2 from the germline V gene are LNHDA and SQIVND (reference sequence). Trimming took 5 bases from V and 2 from J, leaving 6 bases between them. As to this clone: Its matching antigen is unknown.

Here the sequenced sample was PBMCs, taken from a glioma patient whose treatment included an IDH1 peptide vaccine. The source is a middle-aged woman with glioma. Some clones in this sample may be carry-over from other donors' samples. This chain connects TRBV19 to TRBJ1-1; D unresolved. The CDR3: CASSPPNTEAFF. Written as DNA, the CDR3 is TGTGCCAGTAGTCCCCCAAACACTGAAGCTTTCTTT.